These 21 T cell receptor beta chains were sequenced from one sample in a study of tissue T cells after allogeneic stem cell transplantation. Sequencing used immunoSEQ multiplex PCR; TCRdb keeps in-frame clones, though not all of them. In the table there are roughly 5,300 clones, 51% of which are singletons. The sample's time point: mouse harvest day 7 after allogeneic transplant. The graft held 10^6 splenic CD5+ T cells and 10^7 T-cell-depleted bone marrow cells. Sequencing was done on a sample of gut tissue. These receptors originate from a female BALB/c mouse given C57BL/6 T cells with graft-versus-host disease after an allogeneic hematopoietic cell transplant.

Details on this clone: All gene names here are mouse names. The sequenced fragment ends 1 residue before the CDR3 boundary, so the rest is inferred from the germline J gene. This sequence joins TRBV26 and TRBJ2-3; no clear D. From germline, CDR1 is KGHPV and CDR2 FQNQEV (reference sequence). Between the trimmed V and J ends, which lost 1 base and 2 bases, there was a span of 7 bases. The CDR3 sequence is 14 residues long. The covered CDR3 bases are TGTGCCAGCAGTCTGTTTCAGTCTGCAGAAACGCTGTAT. This gives the protein CASSLFQSAETLY. From start to end, the CDR3 is CASSLFQSAETLYF.

This clone is medium-sized (0.01 to 0.1%). Each gene name is a mouse one. The sequenced fragment ends 1 residue before the CDR3 boundary, so the rest is inferred from the germline J gene. The chain combines TRBV3 with TRBJ2-1; 8 bases map to TRBD1. The CDR3 consists of 16 residues. Germline V gene data show CDR1 as SNHLY and CDR2 as FYNGKV (reference sequence). V shed 1 base and J 1 base; nucleotides not matched to a gene: 3. The CDR3 bases that were read are TGTGCCAGCAGCTTAGGGACAGGGAAGAACTATGCTGAGCAGTTC. This translates into CASSLGTGKNYAEQF. The CDR3 reads in full as CASSLGTGKNYAEQFF.

Details on this clone: Mouse germline and gene names are used. The CDR3 end lies 1 residue beyond the end of the read and is filled in from the germline J gene. This rearrangement joins TRBV12-1 to TRBJ2-7; no clear D gene. The CDR3 loop spans 12 amino acids. CDR1 and CDR2 (germline): SGHSN, HYEKVE. Deletions cut 2 bases from V and 2 bases from J, with 6 bases between. The covered CDR3 bases are TGTGCCAGCTCTCCCCCCCCCTATGAACAGTAC. This gives the protein CASSPPPYEQY. The CDR3 as a whole reads CASSPPPYEQYF.

In this sample, this clone turned up a few times. Mouse germline and gene names are used. The read gets to within 1 residue of the CDR3 end, and the germline J gene fills in the rest. The V gene is TRBV13-1, the J gene TRBJ2-5; 8 nucleotides match TRBD2. The CDR3 totals 15 residues. CDR1 NSHNY and CDR2 SYGAGN come from the germline V gene. V lost 4 bases to trimming and J lost 1 base; unmatched junction nucleotides: 5. The covered CDR3 bases are TGTGCCAGCAGTAAGGCTGGGGGGCACCAAGACACCCAGTAC. Encoded protein: CASSKAGGHQDTQY. The complete CDR3 reads CASSKAGGHQDTQYF.

On this clone itself: Gene names and germline refer to mouse. The read ends 1 residue before the CDR3 terminus; that terminus is restored from the germline J gene. This chain uses TRBV26 with TRBJ1-3; 7 nucleotides agree with TRBD1. The J segment lost 2 bases and the V segment lost 7 bases, leaving 5 bases of the junction unmatched. There are 14 residues in the CDR3. CDR1 is KGHPV, CDR2 FQNQEV, per germline (reference sequence). The CDR3 DNA, read in part, is TGTGCCAGCACCCTGACAGGGACTGGAAATACGCTCTAT. It codes for CASTLTGTGNTLY. The entire CDR3 is CASTLTGTGNTLYF.

As to this clone: Genes here carry mouse names. The read comes to an end 1 residue before the CDR3 does, leaving the germline J gene to fill in the end. This rearrangement joins TRBV1 to TRBJ2-5, with D tentatively TRBD1 (6 bases). There are 15 residues in the CDR3. V was cut by 0 bases and J by 6 bases, with 13 bases left in between. Germline V gene lookup returns CDR1 NSQYPW and CDR2 LRSPGD (reference sequence). The CDR3 DNA, read in part, is TGCACCTGCAGTGCAGATGGAGGGGGTGGGGACACCCAGTAC. Translation gives CTCSADGGGGDTQY. The entire CDR3 protein is CTCSADGGGGDTQYF. The full variable domain, its missing parts supplied by reference TRBV1 and TRBJ2-5, is VTLLEQNPRWRLVPRGQAVNLRCILKNSQYPWMSWYQQDLQKQLQWLFTLRSPGDKEVKSLPGADYLATRVTDTELRLQVANMSQGRTLYCTCSADGGGGDTQYFGPGTRLLVL.

This clone was counted a few times. Gene names denote mouse genes. The CDR3 is cut off 1 residue early in the read; its end comes from the germline J gene. The chain is built from TRBV13-1 and TRBJ2-7; 11 bases fit TRBD2. The CDR3 length is 14 residues. V was clipped by 5 bases and J by 0 bases; unmatched bases: 1. CDR1 and CDR2 (germline): NSHNY, SYGAGN. CDR3 protein: CASRDWGVSYEQYF. Partial CDR3 DNA: TGTGCCAGCAGGGACTGGGGGGTCTCCTATGAACAGTAC.

With regard to this clone: Any gene name here is a mouse gene name. Read data end 1 residue before the CDR3 end; the end is taken from the germline J gene. The gene calls are TRBV3 and TRBJ1-6, with 10 bases lining up with TRBD1. TRBJ1-6 is noted as an ORF with a role that remains uncertain. Unmatched junction bases numbered 0, after V lost 3 bases and J lost 4 bases. Germline loops: CDR1 SNHLY, CDR2 FYNGKV (reference sequence). CDR3 size: 15 residues. The CDR3 bases that were read are TGTGCCAGCAGCTTGGGACAGGGGTATAATTCGCCCCTCTAC. Residues: CASSLGQGYNSPLY. The entire CDR3 reads CASSLGQGYNSPLYF.

Points on this clone: The genes are named according to mouse. The CDR3 goes on 1 residue after the read ends, and that part is filled in from the germline J gene. The J gene is TRBJ2-5, the V gene TRBV3; 11 bases are shared with TRBD2. Germline V gene data show CDR1 as SNHLY and CDR2 as FYNGKV (reference sequence). The CDR3 is made up of 14 amino acids. J gave up 8 bases and V 5 bases, and 6 bases lay outside the gene matches. CDR3 bases read: TGTGCCAGCAGCCCAACTGGGGGGGCAGCCACCCAGTAC. Residues: CASSPTGGAATQY. The CDR3 reads in full as CASSPTGGAATQYF. The entire variable domain, with the rest obtained from reference TRBV3 and TRBJ2-5, is as follows: GPKVLQIPSHQIIDMGQMVTLNCDPVSNHLYFYWYKQILGQQMEFLVNFYNGKVMEKSKLFKDQFSVERPDGSYFTLKIQPTALEDSAVYFCASSPTGGAATQYFGPGTRLLVL.

This clone was counted only a few times. Mouse germline and gene names are used. The read comes to an end 1 residue before the CDR3 does, leaving the germline J gene to fill in the end. This rearrangement joins TRBV12-2 to TRBJ2-7, with TRBD2 matching over 13 bases. Germline V gene lookup returns CDR1 SGHLS and CDR2 HYDKME. The CDR3 length is 16 residues. V dropped 1 base and J dropped 0; count of bases not matched to a gene: 2. CDR3 DNA, as far as it was read: TGTGCCAGCTCTCTAGGGACTGGGGGGGTCTCCTATGAACAGTAC. Its translation: CASSLGTGGVSYEQY. The full CDR3 reads CASSLGTGGVSYEQYF.

Comment on this clone: The gene names given are mouse names. The read falls 1 residue short of the CDR3 end, and the missing part is taken from the germline J gene. V gene TRBV14 combines with J gene TRBJ2-5, with 7 bases matching TRBD1. The V segment lost 2 bases and the J segment 6 bases; nucleotides outside the gene matches: 3. CDR1 is SGHDT, CDR2 FRDEAV, per germline. The CDR3 covers 13 residues. The CDR3 region is CASSFGRGDTQYF. The CDR3 DNA, read in part, is TGTGCCAGCAGTTTTGGCAGGGGGGACACCCAGTAC.

To note about this clone: Gene names follow the mouse nomenclature. The CDR3 is cut off 1 residue early in the read; its end comes from the germline J gene. The chain couples TRBV13-2 to TRBJ2-4; 9 bases match TRBD1. In germline, CDR1 is NNHNN, CDR2 SYGAGS (reference sequence). J lost 6 bases, V lost 5 bases, and 4 bases had no gene match. The CDR3 consists of 13 residues. The CDR3 is CASGDRGGNTLYF. CDR3 bases read: TGTGCCAGCGGGGACAGGGGAGGGAACACCTTGTAC.

About this clone itself: Any gene name here is a mouse gene name. The DNA read from the CDR3 is TGTGCCAGCAGCTTAGAGGGGGCCTCAAACACAGAAGTCTTC. This encodes CASSLEGASNTEVF. The complete CDR3 protein is CASSLEGASNTEVFF. J is TRBJ1-1 and V is TRBV3; 7 nucleotides agree with TRBD1. The read terminates 1 residue before the CDR3 end, so the remaining end is supplied by the germline J gene. With V trimmed by 1 base and J by 0 bases, 2 bases remained unmatched. The CDR3 is 15 residues long. CDR1 is SNHLY, CDR2 FYNGKV, per germline (reference sequence).

With respect to this clone: Mouse gene names and germline throughout. The CDR3 end falls 1 residue outside the read, so it is completed with the germline J gene. The chain employs TRBV26 and TRBJ2-2, with 7 nucleotides matching TRBD2. Germline CDR1 is KGHPV and CDR2 is FQNQEV (reference sequence). V was clipped by 3 bases and J by 5 bases; unmatched bases: 3. This CDR3 has 14 amino acids. The part of the CDR3 DNA that was read is TGTGCCAGCAGTCTTGGGGGGAGGACCGGGCAGCTCTAC. Translation: CASSLGGRTGQLY. The entire CDR3 is CASSLGGRTGQLYF.

This clone came up a few times. Gene names are the mouse ones. Read coverage stops 1 residue before the CDR3 terminus; the germline J gene supplies the remainder. J is TRBJ1-3 and V is TRBV12-1; D remains ambiguous. The germline V and J ends were trimmed by 2 bases and 6 bases, with 1 base remaining between them. The CDR3 contains 10 residues. The V gene's germline CDR1 is SGHSN and CDR2 HYEKVE. The CDR3 DNA, read in part, is TGTGCCAGCTCTCAAAATACGCTCTAT. This gives the protein CASSQNTLY. The entire CDR3 sequence reads CASSQNTLYF.

Only a few counts were recorded for this clone. The genes are named according to mouse. The CDR3 sequence: CASSSTGYEQYF. CDR3 DNA (partial): TGTGCCAGCAGCTCGACAGGGTATGAACAGTAC. The chain joins TRBV3 to TRBJ2-7, with TRBD1 matching over 7 bases. The read comes to an end 1 residue before the CDR3 does, leaving the germline J gene to fill in the end. The V segment lost 4 bases and the J segment 4 bases; nucleotides outside the gene matches: 1. The CDR3 totals 12 residues. The V gene's germline CDR1 is SNHLY and CDR2 FYNGKV (reference sequence).

Of note for this clone: Gene names and germline refer to mouse. The sequence runs out 1 residue before the end of the CDR3; the remainder is reconstructed from the germline J gene. The chain recombines TRBV13-1 with TRBJ2-7; 8 bases line up with TRBD2. There are 14 residues in the CDR3. Germline V CDR1 and CDR2: NSHNY, SYGAGN. The ends lost 1 base at V and 7 bases at J; junction bases unmatched: 7. CDR3 loop: CASSDSGGVGEQYF. The part of the CDR3 DNA that was read is TGTGCCAGCAGTGATAGTGGGGGGGTGGGGGAACAGTAC.

This clone occurred once. Gene names are the mouse ones. The observed sequence ends 1 residue before the CDR3 terminus, with the missing tail filled in from the germline J gene. This chain links TRBV13-3 with TRBJ2-5; 8 bases fit TRBD2. This CDR3 contains 13 residues. Trimming at V came to 3 bases and at J to 3 bases, leaving 0 bases not matched to a gene. Germline V gene sequence: CDR1 NNHDY, CDR2 SYVADS. The CDR3: CASSGDWQDTQYF. The CDR3 DNA, read in part, is TGTGCCAGCAGTGGGGACTGGCAAGACACCCAGTAC.

This clone is categorized as medium-sized (0.01 to 0.1%). Genes and germline come from the mouse. The read terminates 1 residue before the CDR3 end, so the remaining end is supplied by the germline J gene. This chain connects TRBV5 to TRBJ1-4, with D maybe TRBD1 (6 bases). The CDR3 runs to 15 residues. Trimming left V 4 bases short and J 3 bases short, with 12 bases between. Germline V lookup: CDR1 LGHNA, CDR2 YNLKQL (reference sequence). CDR3 protein: CASSPSGHPNERLFF. The DNA read from the CDR3 is TGTGCCAGCAGCCCTTCGGGACACCCCAACGAAAGATTATTT.

Concerning this clone: The genes are named according to mouse. The read is 1 residue too short to cover the CDR3 end, so that end is filled in from the germline J gene. V and J are TRBV15 and TRBJ2-2; 9 bases line up with TRBD2. This CDR3 comprises 16 residues. The germline V gene encodes CDR1 SGHND and CDR2 FRSKSL. The V and J ends lost 6 bases and 4 bases, in that order; junction bases with no gene match: 9. The part of the CDR3 DNA that was read is TGTGCCAGCAGGATACTGGGGGGAGGGGGCACCGGGCAGCTCTAC. Protein sequence: CASRILGGGGTGQLY. The complete CDR3 sequence is CASRILGGGGTGQLYF.

As regards this clone: Any gene name here is a mouse gene name. The part of the CDR3 DNA that was read is TGCTCCAGCAGTCAATTACAGGGGAGGGACTCCGACTACACC. This codes for CSSSQLQGRDSDYT. The complete CDR3 protein is CSSSQLQGRDSDYTF. The chain is built from TRBV23 and TRBJ1-2; the table's D call of TRBD1 was not tested on the DNA. Sequencing ends 1 residue short of the CDR3 end; the germline J gene provides the rest. CDR3 length: 15 amino acids. The germline V gene has CDR1 KGHTA and CDR2 FQNQQP.